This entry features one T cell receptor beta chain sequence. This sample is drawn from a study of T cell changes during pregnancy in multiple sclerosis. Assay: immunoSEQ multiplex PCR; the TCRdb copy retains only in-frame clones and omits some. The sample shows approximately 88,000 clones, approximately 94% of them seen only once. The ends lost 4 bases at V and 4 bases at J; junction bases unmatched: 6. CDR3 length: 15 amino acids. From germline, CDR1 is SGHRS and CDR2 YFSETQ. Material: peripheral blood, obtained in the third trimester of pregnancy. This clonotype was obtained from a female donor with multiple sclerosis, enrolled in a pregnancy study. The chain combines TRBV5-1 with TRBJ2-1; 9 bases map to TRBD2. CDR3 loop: CASSPGRGGYNEQFF. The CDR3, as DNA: TGCGCCAGCAGCCCTGGGCGGGGGGGGTACAATGAGCAGTTCTTC.